A single sample is the source of the 20 T cell receptor beta chains below, sequenced in a study of blood T cell repertoires in COVID-19. Clones were read by immunoSEQ multiplex PCR, and TCRdb kept only the in-frame ones, dropping some. The table lists approximately 200,000 clones, just under 85% of them singletons. The sequenced sample consisted of PBMCs or T cells enriched from blood (not recorded which). Receptor source: a woman between 35 and 50 years old with acute COVID-19.

The count of this clone is one. The CDR3 protein is CASSLVQGGTEAFF. DNA for the CDR3: TGTGCCAGCAGCTTAGTTCAAGGGGGAACTGAAGCTTTCTTT. The chain couples TRBV7-9 to TRBJ1-1; a possible D gene is TRBD1 (6 bases). V gave up 1 base and J gave up 5 bases, with 11 bases separating them. Looked up from germline, CDR1 is SEHNR and CDR2 is FQNEAQ (reference sequence). This CDR3 has 14 residues.

DNA for the CDR3: TGTGCCAGCAGCCCACCGGGAAAGAACACCGGGGAGCTGTTTTTT. Translated: CASSPPGKNTGELFF. The rearrangement uses TRBV2 and TRBJ2-2; possibly TRBD2 for D (5 bases). Germline assignment: CDR1 SNHLY and CDR2 FYNNEI. The CDR3 extends over 15 amino acids. Trimming removed 6 bases at V and 1 base at J, with 12 bases between.

J is TRBJ2-7 and V is TRBV28; D not certain. The CDR3 sequence is 14 residues long. Germline CDR1 and CDR2: MDHEN and SYDVKM. Trimming took off 2 bases at V and 4 bases at J, with 12 bases between the two ends. CDR3 sequence (DNA): TGTGCCAGCAGTTTACCCCCGTTTAATTACGAGCAGTACTTC. Its protein is CASSLPPFNYEQYF. Based on the CDR3 plus reference TRBV28 and TRBJ2-7, the full variable domain is DVKVTQSSRYLVKRTGEKVFLECVQDMDHENMFWYRQDPGLGLRLIYFSYDVKMKEKGDIPEGYSVSREKKERFSLILESASTNQTSMYLCASSLPPFNYEQYFGPGTRLTVT.

The V gene is TRBV7-8, the J gene TRBJ2-3; 7 bases align to TRBD2. Per the germline V gene, CDR1 is SGHVS and CDR2 is FQNEAQ. There are 17 residues in the CDR3. Unmatched junction bases numbered 12, after V lost 5 bases and J lost 1 base. The CDR3 DNA reads as TGTGCCAGCAGCCCACCACGATTCGGACTAGGCACAGATACGCAGTATTTT. It codes for CASSPPRFGLGTDTQYF.

V and J are TRBV29-1 and TRBJ1-1, with TRBD1 identical over 10 bases. In germline, CDR1 is SQVTM, CDR2 ANQGSEA. CDR3 length: 15 amino acids. V lost 7 bases, J lost 6 bases, and 14 bases stayed unmatched. Here the CDR3 DNA reads TGCAGCGGGCGTCCCGGGACAGGGGAGGCTTCTGAAGCTTTCTTT. This encodes CSGRPGTGEASEAFF.

The genes are TRBV27 and TRBJ2-2; 8 bases map to TRBD1. This CDR3 has 15 residues. CDR1 is MNHEY, CDR2 SMNVEV, per germline (reference sequence). The V and J ends lost 3 bases and 3 bases, in that order; junction bases with no gene match: 3. CDR3 DNA sequence: TGTGCCAGCAGTTTTAACAGGGGGGACACCGGGGAGCTGTTTTTT. Its protein product is CASSFNRGDTGELFF.

This chain connects TRBV30 to TRBJ1-2; D not resolved. This CDR3 comprises 12 residues. Germline V lookup: CDR1 GTSNPN, CDR2 SVGIG (reference sequence). V dropped 4 bases and J dropped 8 bases, with 14 bases sitting between them. The CDR3 region has the DNA TGTGCCTGGACAGCGCACGGTTGGGGCTACACCTTC. Amino acid sequence: CAWTAHGWGYTF.

This rearrangement joins TRBV7-3 to TRBJ2-1; 12 positions match TRBD2. The V and J ends lost 5 bases and 2 bases, in that order; junction bases with no gene match: 4. The V gene's germline CDR1 is SGHTA and CDR2 FQGTGA. There are 16 residues in the CDR3. CDR3: CASSPGLAGPYNEQFF. CDR3 nucleotide sequence: TGTGCCAGCAGCCCGGGACTAGCGGGCCCCTACAATGAGCAGTTCTTC.

The V gene is TRBV6-5, the J gene TRBJ2-2; 8 bases are a match to TRBD2. V shed 6 bases, J shed 4 bases, and the junction held 7 bases outside the gene matches. Germline loops: CDR1 MNHEY, CDR2 SVGAGI. CDR3 length: 15 amino acids. CDR3 DNA sequence: TGTGCCAGCAGCCTCGGGGGGGCGGTCACCGGGGAGCTGTTTTTT. This translates into CASSLGGAVTGELFF.

This chain joins TRBV2 and TRBJ2-5, with D possibly matching TRBD1 (5 bases). Looked up from germline, CDR1 is SNHLY and CDR2 is FYNNEI. The CDR3 has 13 amino acids. The germline V and J ends were trimmed by 3 bases and 5 bases, with 10 bases remaining between them. As DNA, the CDR3 is TGTGCCAGCAGTGAGGGGCCAGTGGAGACCCAGTACTTC. It specifies CASSEGPVETQYF.

The V and J genes are TRBV6-5 and TRBJ1-2, with D perhaps matching TRBD1 (6 bases). The V and J ends lost 4 bases and 3 bases respectively, with 15 bases between them. CDR3 size: 15 residues. CDR1 is MNHEY and CDR2 is SVGAGI in the germline V gene. This CDR3 reads CASSSRDNWDYGYTF. The DNA for the CDR3 is TGTGCCAGCAGTTCCCGGGACAACTGGGACTATGGCTACACCTTC.

In this sample, this clone turned up many times. The junction departs from the called germline gene at one end, perhaps through a read error. The chain is built from TRBV6-5 and TRBJ1-5; D is unresolved. The CDR3 totals 15 residues. Per germline, CDR1 MNHEY and CDR2 SVGAGI. CDR3 in DNA: TGTGCCAGCAGTGACTCGCGTCTTTGGAATCAGCCCCAGCATTTT. Translation gives CASSDSRLWNQPQHF.

The V call is TRBV19, the J call TRBJ2-1, with D tentatively TRBD1 (5 bases). Germline V gives CDR1 LNHDA, CDR2 SQIVND (reference sequence). Trimming took off 3 bases at V and 8 bases at J, with 8 bases between the two ends. This CDR3 contains 12 residues. The CDR3 nucleotides are TGTGCCAGTAGTATTCAGGGTTATGAGCAGTTCTTC. Amino acid sequence: CASSIQGYEQFF.

The chain links TRBV29-1 to TRBJ1-5, with D unresolved. Trimming cost V 1 base and J 1 base, with 8 bases left between them. The CDR3 is 14 amino acids. The germline V gene has CDR1 SQVTM and CDR2 ANQGSEA. CDR3 residues: CSVEGRRSNQPQHF. The CDR3 DNA reads TGCAGCGTTGAAGGCAGGAGGAGCAATCAGCCCCAGCATTTT.

The genes are TRBV5-1 and TRBJ2-5; D gene uncertain. CDR1 is SGHRS and CDR2 is YFSETQ in the germline V gene. Trimming removed 0 bases from V and 2 bases from J, with 8 bases in between. This CDR3 has 14 amino acids. CDR3 coding DNA: TGCGCCAGCAGCTTGGAAAGTAGTCAAGAGACCCAGTACTTC. Its protein is CASSLESSQETQYF.

The chain uses TRBV12-3 or TRBV12-4 and TRBJ1-2; D is unresolved. The CDR3 consists of 11 residues. V lost 6 bases, J lost 5 bases, and 7 bases lay in between. The CDR3 sequence: CASSSRYGYTF. The DNA for the CDR3 is TGTGCCAGCAGCAGCAGGTATGGCTACACCTTC.

The genes are TRBV6-5 and TRBJ1-1; D possibly corresponds to TRBD1 (6 bases). This CDR3 comprises 13 residues. The germline V and J ends were trimmed by 5 bases and 1 base, with 8 bases remaining between them. Per germline, CDR1 MNHEY and CDR2 SVGAGI. The CDR3, as DNA: TGTGCCAGCAGTACACAGGGGAACACTGAAGCTTTCTTT. As protein: CASSTQGNTEAFF.

The CDR3 sequence: CALWRPSYNEQFF. CDR3 DNA sequence: TGTGCCTTATGGCGGCCTTCCTACAATGAGCAGTTCTTC. The chain carries TRBV30 and TRBJ2-1; unclear D gene. V was pared by 7 bases and J by 1 base, with 11 bases between. CDR1 GTSNPN and CDR2 SVGIG come from the germline V gene (reference sequence). The CDR3 runs 13 residues.

The rearrangement joins TRBV5-1 to TRBJ2-7, with 11 bases lining up with TRBD2. This CDR3 has 14 amino acids. The V gene end was trimmed by 0 bases and the J gene end by 7 bases; junction bases not matched to a gene: 3. Looked up from germline, CDR1 is SGHRS and CDR2 is YFSETQ. The CDR3 protein is CASSLASGRNEQYF. The CDR3 DNA reads as TGCGCCAGCAGCTTGGCTAGCGGGAGGAATGAGCAGTACTTC. Using reference TRBV5-1 and TRBJ2-7 for the parts outside the CDR3, the full variable domain is KAGVTQTPRYLIKTRGQQVTLSCSPISGHRSVSWYQQTPGQGLQFLFEYFSETQRNKGNFPGRFSGRQFSNSRSEMNVSTLELGDSALYLCASSLASGRNEQYFGPGTRLTVT.

The gene calls are TRBV27 and TRBJ1-1, with 10 positions matching TRBD1. J was trimmed by 7 bases and V by 5 bases; bases with no gene match: 7. From germline, CDR1 is MNHEY and CDR2 SMNVEV (reference sequence). CDR3 length: 14 residues. CDR3 sequence (DNA): TGTGCCAGCAGTCTGACAGGGGGCCTTATTGAAGCTTTCTTT. Encoded protein: CASSLTGGLIEAFF.